Following are 19 T cell receptor beta chains from one sample sequenced in a study of cytotoxic CD8 clonotypes in ibrutinib-treated CLL. TCRdb keeps only in-frame clones here, not all; method: immunoSEQ multiplex PCR. Of 40,000 to 60,000 clones in the sample, roughly 53% were seen once. The source material was PBMCs, sampled after 12 months of ibrutinib treatment. The receptors come from a human donor with chronic lymphocytic leukemia.

The chain uses TRBV20-1 and TRBJ1-1, with D uncertain. The CDR3 sequence is 11 residues long. V was trimmed by 6 bases and J by 8 bases, leaving 13 bases between them. From germline, CDR1 is DFQATT and CDR2 SNEGSKA (reference sequence). The CDR3 spells CSATSLSEAFF. CDR3 DNA: TGCAGTGCCACCTCATTATCCGAAGCTTTCTTT.

This clone was observed many times. The V and J genes are TRBV4-2 and TRBJ2-1; 8 bases are a match to TRBD1. Germline-derived CDR1 and CDR2 are LGHNA and YNFKEQ. The CDR3 is made up of 14 amino acids. V trimming: 7 bases; J trimming: 0 bases; junction bases outside the gene matches: 2. CDR3: CASTDRGSYNEQFF. DNA for the CDR3: TGTGCCAGCACCGACAGGGGCTCCTACAATGAGCAGTTCTTC.

This clone was detected only a few times. V is TRBV5-1 and J is TRBJ2-1, with TRBD2 identical over 12 bases. Germline V lookup: CDR1 SGHRS, CDR2 YFSETQ. With V trimmed by 3 bases and J by 7 bases, 5 bases remained unmatched. The CDR3 is made up of 15 amino acids. In DNA, the CDR3 is TGCGCCAGCAGCTCTAGCGGGAGGGCCACAAATGAGCAGTTCTTC. Its translation: CASSSSGRATNEQFF.

Points on this clone: The sample holds other DNA sequences that translate to the same CDR3. The chain couples TRBV5-1 to TRBJ2-7; 8 bases are shared with TRBD1. There are 16 residues in the CDR3. CDR1 is SGHRS, CDR2 YFSETQ, per germline. The V gene end was trimmed by 4 bases and the J gene end by 3 bases; junction bases not matched to a gene: 12. Here the CDR3 reads CASSGEGQGSGYEQYF. The CDR3 DNA sequence: TGCGCCAGCAGCGGGGAAGGACAGGGCTCCGGCTACGAGCAGTACTTC.

The CDR3 sequence: CAARDRETDTQYF. The CDR3 DNA reads TGTGCCGCCCGGGACAGGGAGACAGATACGCAGTATTTT. The chain is built from TRBV10-3 and TRBJ2-3; 9 nucleotides line up with TRBD1. V was pared by 11 bases and J by 3 bases, with 6 bases of the junction left unmatched. Germline CDR1 ENHRY, CDR2 SYGVKD. The CDR3 covers 13 residues.

This clone occurred a few times. V gene TRBV11-2 combines with J gene TRBJ1-1; maybe TRBD1 (5 bases). CDR3 length equals 15 residues. CDR1 is SGHAT and CDR2 is FQNNGV in the germline V gene. The ends were cut back, 1 base at V and 0 bases at J, with 9 bases in the middle. The CDR3 sequence is CASSLVLGVNTEAFF. The CDR3 nucleotides read TGTGCCAGCAGCTTAGTCTTAGGGGTGAACACTGAAGCTTTCTTT.

The chain joins TRBV4-2 to TRBJ1-3; D possibly corresponds to TRBD1 (6 bases). Trimming removed 4 bases from V and 3 bases from J, with 16 bases in between. The CDR3 sequence is 16 residues long. CDR1 and CDR2 from the germline V gene are LGHNA and YNFKEQ. For the CDR3, the DNA is TGTGCCAGCAGCCCCGGGGGCAGGGCAGTTGGAAACACCATATATTTT. Translating it yields CASSPGGRAVGNTIYF.

The chain combines TRBV27 with TRBJ2-7; possibly TRBD1 for D (6 bases). The CDR3 consists of 17 residues. The V end was cut by 1 base, the J end by 0 bases, with 16 bases between. CDR1 MNHEY and CDR2 SMNVEV come from the germline V gene (reference sequence). CDR3 in DNA: TGTGCCAGCAGTTTATTCCGTGGAAGGGACAACTCCTACGAGCAGTACTTC. Translating gives CASSLFRGRDNSYEQYF.

This clone was recorded once. The rearrangement uses TRBV23-1 and TRBJ2-3; D is possibly TRBD1 (5 bases). TRBV23-1 is flagged as an ORF with uncertain function. Between the trimmed V and J ends, which lost 0 bases and 3 bases, there was a span of 10 bases. The length of the CDR3 is 15 residues. The CDR3 loop is CASSQSSQGTDTQYF. As DNA, the CDR3 is TGCGCCAGCAGTCAATCTTCGCAGGGAACAGATACGCAGTATTTT.

V usage is TRBV5-1 and J usage is TRBJ1-2; TRBD1 agrees at 8 bases. The CDR3 consists of 14 residues. From germline, CDR1 is SGHRS and CDR2 YFSETQ. The V segment lost 0 bases and the J segment 7 bases; nucleotides outside the gene matches: 5. The CDR3 region is CASSLGDRNRGYTF. CDR3 coding DNA: TGCGCCAGCAGCTTGGGGGACAGGAATCGTGGCTACACCTTC. The complete variable domain, with remaining parts taken from reference TRBV5-1 and TRBJ1-2, reads KAGVTQTPRYLIKTRGQQVTLSCSPISGHRSVSWYQQTPGQGLQFLFEYFSETQRNKGNFPGRFSGRQFSNSRSEMNVSTLELGDSALYLCASSLGDRNRGYTFGSGTRLTVV.

The chain joins TRBV15 to TRBJ2-7; D not certain. Trimming cost V 0 bases and J 4 bases, with 7 bases left between them. The CDR3 is 13 amino acids. Looked up from germline, CDR1 is LNHNV and CDR2 is YYDKDF (reference sequence). The CDR3 DNA reads as TGTGCCACCAGCAGAGATGAGCTTTACGAGCAGTACTTC. It encodes CATSRDELYEQYF.

This clone was seen a handful of times. V usage is TRBV5-6 and J usage is TRBJ2-7, with D possibly matching TRBD2 (6 bases). CDR1 is SGHDT and CDR2 is YYEEEE in the germline V gene. With 4 bases removed from V and 5 bases from J, the gap between germline ends came to 13 bases. The CDR3 sequence is 13 residues long. CDR3 sequence (DNA): TGTGCCAGCAGCCCGGGGGTTCGAGACGAGCAGTACTTC. This gives the protein CASSPGVRDEQYF.

CDR3 sequence reads: CSALWTGADGYTF. The CDR3 DNA reads as TGCAGCGCCCTCTGGACAGGGGCGGATGGCTACACCTTC. The chain recombines TRBV29-1 with TRBJ1-2; TRBD1 matches at 9 bases. The V and J ends lost 7 bases and 6 bases, in that order; junction bases with no gene match: 9. The germline gives CDR1 SQVTM, CDR2 ANQGSEA. This CDR3 contains 13 residues.

This clone came up a few times. The chain couples TRBV4-2 to TRBJ2-7, with 7 bases aligning to TRBD1. The CDR3 contains 15 residues. V lost 4 bases, J lost 2 bases, and 8 bases stayed unmatched. Germline CDR1 is LGHNA and CDR2 is YNFKEQ. This chain's CDR3 is CASSLGDSPTYEQYF. CDR3 nucleotide sequence: TGTGCCAGCAGCCTTGGGGACAGTCCAACCTACGAGCAGTACTTC.

The rearrangement links TRBV5-1 to TRBJ2-2, with TRBD2 matching 9 bases. The V gene's germline CDR1 is SGHRS and CDR2 YFSETQ. V lost 4 bases, J lost 1 base, and 5 bases stayed unmatched. The CDR3 is made up of 16 amino acids. The CDR3 reads CASSATSGVNTGELFF. The DNA for the CDR3 is TGCGCCAGCAGCGCGACTAGCGGAGTGAACACCGGGGAGCTGTTTTTT.

The chain is built from TRBV7-3 and TRBJ2-2, with TRBD2 matching over 10 bases. The germline V gene encodes CDR1 SGHTA and CDR2 FQGTGA. CDR3 length: 17 amino acids. V lost 1 base to trimming and J lost 5 bases; unmatched junction nucleotides: 7. CDR3 coding DNA: TGTGCCAGCAGCTTAAACTCAGCGGGAGGGCGAACCGGGGAGCTGTTTTTT. Translation gives CASSLNSAGGRTGELFF.

The chain's CDR3 is CASSLPTGVTDTQYF. Here the CDR3 DNA reads TGTGCCAGCAGCCTCCCGACAGGAGTCACAGATACGCAGTATTTT. The chain links TRBV14 to TRBJ2-3, with D tentatively TRBD1 (6 bases). V was shortened by 4 bases and J by 2 bases, with 13 bases between the two germline ends. Germline loops: CDR1 SGHDN, CDR2 FVKESK. The CDR3 loop spans 15 amino acids.

The genes are TRBV11-3 and TRBJ1-2; D is ambiguous. V was shortened by 8 bases and J by 0 bases, with 13 bases between the two germline ends. The germline CDR1 and CDR2 sequences are SGHNT and YENEEA. CDR3 size: 14 residues. The CDR3: CASSPGGANYGYTF. The CDR3 nucleotides are TGTGCCAGCTCCCCGGGCGGAGCTAACTATGGCTACACCTTC. The complete variable domain, with remaining parts taken from reference TRBV11-3 and TRBJ1-2, reads EAGVVQSPRYKIIEKKQPVAFWCNPISGHNTLYWYLQNLGQGPELLIRYENEEAVDDSQLPKDRFSAERLKGVDSTLKIQPAELGDSAVYLCASSPGGANYGYTFGSGTRLTVV.

The chain links TRBV19 to TRBJ2-7; 10 nucleotides agree with TRBD2. The V gene's germline CDR1 is LNHDA and CDR2 SQIVND (reference sequence). CDR3 length equals 16 residues. V lost 3 bases, J lost 4 bases, and 9 bases stayed unmatched. CDR3 residues: CASSISSGSYFYEQYF. The CDR3 DNA follows: TGTGCCAGTAGTATCTCTAGCGGGAGCTATTTTTACGAGCAGTACTTC.